Listed below are T cell receptor beta chains from one sample, sequenced in a study of cytomegalovirus exposure and HLA in healthy donors. This table comes from immunoSEQ multiplex PCR, and its TCRdb copy is limited to in-frame clones, with some not included. The table shows roughly 110,000 clones, with around 80% occurring only once. The specimen was PBMCs. Receptors originate from a woman in her forties or fifties in good health and CMV-seropositive. The CDR3 runs from the conserved cysteine through the conserved F or W. The D gene is left open where the match is weak. The size of a clone is reported for some rows only, either as once, few or many, or as a class for expanded clones.

DNA: TGTGCCAGCAGTCGACAAATTGGAGGCTACACCTTC
CDR3: CASSRQIGGYTF
J: TRBJ1-2
D: -
size: -
V: TRBV28

DNA: TGTGCCAGTAGTACCTTTCGGGGTGAGAAAACTGAAGCTTTCTTT
CDR3: CASSTFRGEKTEAFF
J: TRBJ1-1
D: -
size: -
V: TRBV19

DNA: TGTGCCAGTAGTTCCCGGGACATTAGCAATCAGCCCCAGCATTTT
CDR3: CASSSRDISNQPQHF
J: TRBJ1-5
D: -
size: once
V: TRBV19

DNA: TGTGCCACCAGCAGAGATCAAGCGGTGGGGACTGAAGCTTTCTTT
CDR3: CATSRDQAVGTEAFF
J: TRBJ1-1
D: -
size: -
V: TRBV15

DNA: TGTGCCAGCTCACCGACAGGGTCGGACTATGGCTACACCTTC
CDR3: CASSPTGSDYGYTF
J: TRBJ1-2
D: TRBD1
size: -
V: TRBV18

DNA: TGTGCCTGGTCCGTGGACACCTACGAGCAGTACTTC
CDR3: CAWSVDTYEQYF
J: TRBJ2-7
D: -
size: -
V: TRBV30

DNA: TGTGCCAGAAGCTTGGAAGCACATGGCTACACCTTC
CDR3: CARSLEAHGYTF
J: TRBJ1-2
D: -
size: -
V: TRBV5-3

DNA: TGTGCCAGCACCCGAAGGGGGCGGACTGAAGCTTTCTTT
CDR3: CASTRRGRTEAFF
J: TRBJ1-1
D: TRBD1
size: -
V: TRBV7-9

DNA: TGTGCCATCAGCCCCACCACGGGGACCGGGGAGCTGTTTTTT
CDR3: CAISPTTGTGELFF
J: TRBJ2-2
D: -
size: -
V: TRBV10-3

DNA: TGTGCCAGCAGTATGGACAGGAACACTGAAGCTTTCTTT
CDR3: CASSMDRNTEAFF
J: TRBJ1-1
D: -
size: -
V: TRBV2

DNA: TGTGCCAGTATTGGAGGCAGGGGGAATGAAAAACTGTTTTTT
CDR3: CASIGGRGNEKLFF
J: TRBJ1-4
D: TRBD1
size: -
V: TRBV19

DNA: TGTGCCCAACAACAGGGAAGAAGTAACTATGGCTACACCTTC
CDR3: CAQQQGRSNYGYTF
J: TRBJ1-2
D: -
size: -
V: TRBV30

DNA: TGTGCCAGCAGGGCGGCAGGAGCGGGGGTATTGGAGACCCAGTACTTC
CDR3: CASRAAGAGVLETQYF
J: TRBJ2-5
D: TRBD2
size: -
V: TRBV2

DNA: TGTGCCAGCAGTGATTGGACAGGGGGCACTGAAGCTTTCTTT
CDR3: CASSDWTGGTEAFF
J: TRBJ1-1
D: TRBD1
size: few
V: TRBV25-1

DNA: TGTGCCGGAGGGACTAGCGGGAACACCTACGAGCAGTACTTC
CDR3: CAGGTSGNTYEQYF
J: TRBJ2-7
D: TRBD2
size: -
V: TRBV5-4

DNA: TGTGCCAGCAGCCCATTGACAGGGGACGCCTATGGCTACACCTTC
CDR3: CASSPLTGDAYGYTF
J: TRBJ1-2
D: TRBD1
size: few
V: TRBV14

DNA: TGTGCCAGCAGACCCCAGCGTTTCACAGATACGCAGTATTTT
CDR3: CASRPQRFTDTQYF
J: TRBJ2-3
D: -
size: -
V: TRBV6-1

DNA: TGTGCCAGCAGTGTTTCCGGGACCCCGAGCGGGGGCTACACCTTC
CDR3: CASSVSGTPSGGYTF
J: TRBJ1-2
D: -
size: -
V: TRBV2

DNA: TGTGCCAGCAGTGATGCAGGGCACTATGGCTACACCTTC
CDR3: CASSDAGHYGYTF
J: TRBJ1-2
D: -
size: -
V: TRBV2

DNA: TGTGCCAGCAGTGATTTGGGGGCTAATAGCAATCAGCCCCAGCATTTT
CDR3: CASSDLGANSNQPQHF
J: TRBJ1-5
D: -
size: -
V: TRBV28

DNA: TGTGCCAGCTCACCTCGTGGACTCTACCAAGAGACCCAGTACTTC
CDR3: CASSPRGLYQETQYF
J: TRBJ2-5
D: -
size: -
V: TRBV18

DNA: TGTGCCAGCAGTTTAGGACGGGATTATGGCTACACCTTC
CDR3: CASSLGRDYGYTF
J: TRBJ1-2
D: -
size: -
V: TRBV28

DNA: TGTGCCAGCCGGGACAGGGGACTTGGACAGCCCCAGCATTTT
CDR3: CASRDRGLGQPQHF
J: TRBJ1-5
D: TRBD1
size: -
V: TRBV10-3

DNA: TGTGCCAGCAGCCGACATCAGAGCTATGGCTACACCTTC
CDR3: CASSRHQSYGYTF
J: TRBJ1-2
D: -
size: -
V: TRBV6-1

DNA: TGTGCCAGCAGCTTAGGCTTAGCGGGGGACTATACAGATACGCAGTATTTT
CDR3: CASSLGLAGDYTDTQYF
J: TRBJ2-3
D: TRBD2
size: -
V: TRBV11-3

DNA: TGTGCCAGCAGCCTTACAGGGACCTATGGCTACACCTTC
CDR3: CASSLTGTYGYTF
J: TRBJ1-2
D: -
size: -
V: TRBV7-9

DNA: TGTGCCAGCAGCTTGGTTCAGGGGACCCAGCATTTT
CDR3: CASSLVQGTQHF
J: TRBJ1-5
D: -
size: -
V: TRBV5-6

DNA: TGTGCCAGCAGTTCGTACAGGAACACTGAAGCTTTCTTT
CDR3: CASSSYRNTEAFF
J: TRBJ1-1
D: -
size: -
V: TRBV28

DNA: TGCGCCAGCAGCTTGGGCACGGGGAACACTGAAGCTTTCTTT
CDR3: CASSLGTGNTEAFF
J: TRBJ1-1
D: -
size: -
V: TRBV5-1

DNA: TGCAGCGTTGATAAACAGGCCAACACTGAAGCTTTCTTT
CDR3: CSVDKQANTEAFF
J: TRBJ1-1
D: -
size: -
V: TRBV29-1

DNA: TGTGCCAGCAGTTACGCCAAAACGGGGGAGCAGTACTTC
CDR3: CASSYAKTGEQYF
J: TRBJ2-5
D: -
size: -
V: TRBV6-6

DNA: TGCGCCAGCAGCTTGGACGGGACATCTACTGATGGCTACACCTTC
CDR3: CASSLDGTSTDGYTF
J: TRBJ1-2
D: -
size: -
V: TRBV5-1

DNA: TGTGCCAGCAGTCCCCTCTTCGACTATGGCTACACCTTC
CDR3: CASSPLFDYGYTF
J: TRBJ1-2
D: -
size: -
V: TRBV28

DNA: TGTGCTAGCAGCCCCACGACACAGGGTCGGGAGACCCAGTACTTC
CDR3: CASSPTTQGRETQYF
J: TRBJ2-5
D: -
size: once
V: TRBV7-7

DNA: TGTGCCAGCAGCTACTTGACAGGGGGCCCTGAAGCTTTCTTT
CDR3: CASSYLTGGPEAFF
J: TRBJ1-1
D: TRBD1
size: once
V: TRBV7-2

DNA: TGTGCCAGCAGCGTACGGGACAGGGGAGGCTCTGGAAACACCATATATTTT
CDR3: CASSVRDRGGSGNTIYF
J: TRBJ1-3
D: TRBD1
size: -
V: TRBV9

DNA: TGTGCCAGCATTGCGACAGGAACAGATACGCAGTATTTT
CDR3: CASIATGTDTQYF
J: TRBJ2-3
D: -
size: -
V: TRBV6-1

DNA: TGTGCCATCAGTAACTCCGGGATATCGGGCTCCTACGAGCAGTACTTC
CDR3: CAISNSGISGSYEQYF
J: TRBJ2-7
D: -
size: -
V: TRBV10-3

DNA: TGTGCCAGCAGTTTAACAACCGTTGAGCAGTACTTC
CDR3: CASSLTTVEQYF
J: TRBJ2-7
D: -
size: -
V: TRBV28

DNA: TGCGCCAGCAGCCCTTCAGGGGGCAGTTCACCCCTCCACTTT
CDR3: CASSPSGGSSPLHF
J: TRBJ1-6
D: TRBD1
size: few
V: TRBV4-3